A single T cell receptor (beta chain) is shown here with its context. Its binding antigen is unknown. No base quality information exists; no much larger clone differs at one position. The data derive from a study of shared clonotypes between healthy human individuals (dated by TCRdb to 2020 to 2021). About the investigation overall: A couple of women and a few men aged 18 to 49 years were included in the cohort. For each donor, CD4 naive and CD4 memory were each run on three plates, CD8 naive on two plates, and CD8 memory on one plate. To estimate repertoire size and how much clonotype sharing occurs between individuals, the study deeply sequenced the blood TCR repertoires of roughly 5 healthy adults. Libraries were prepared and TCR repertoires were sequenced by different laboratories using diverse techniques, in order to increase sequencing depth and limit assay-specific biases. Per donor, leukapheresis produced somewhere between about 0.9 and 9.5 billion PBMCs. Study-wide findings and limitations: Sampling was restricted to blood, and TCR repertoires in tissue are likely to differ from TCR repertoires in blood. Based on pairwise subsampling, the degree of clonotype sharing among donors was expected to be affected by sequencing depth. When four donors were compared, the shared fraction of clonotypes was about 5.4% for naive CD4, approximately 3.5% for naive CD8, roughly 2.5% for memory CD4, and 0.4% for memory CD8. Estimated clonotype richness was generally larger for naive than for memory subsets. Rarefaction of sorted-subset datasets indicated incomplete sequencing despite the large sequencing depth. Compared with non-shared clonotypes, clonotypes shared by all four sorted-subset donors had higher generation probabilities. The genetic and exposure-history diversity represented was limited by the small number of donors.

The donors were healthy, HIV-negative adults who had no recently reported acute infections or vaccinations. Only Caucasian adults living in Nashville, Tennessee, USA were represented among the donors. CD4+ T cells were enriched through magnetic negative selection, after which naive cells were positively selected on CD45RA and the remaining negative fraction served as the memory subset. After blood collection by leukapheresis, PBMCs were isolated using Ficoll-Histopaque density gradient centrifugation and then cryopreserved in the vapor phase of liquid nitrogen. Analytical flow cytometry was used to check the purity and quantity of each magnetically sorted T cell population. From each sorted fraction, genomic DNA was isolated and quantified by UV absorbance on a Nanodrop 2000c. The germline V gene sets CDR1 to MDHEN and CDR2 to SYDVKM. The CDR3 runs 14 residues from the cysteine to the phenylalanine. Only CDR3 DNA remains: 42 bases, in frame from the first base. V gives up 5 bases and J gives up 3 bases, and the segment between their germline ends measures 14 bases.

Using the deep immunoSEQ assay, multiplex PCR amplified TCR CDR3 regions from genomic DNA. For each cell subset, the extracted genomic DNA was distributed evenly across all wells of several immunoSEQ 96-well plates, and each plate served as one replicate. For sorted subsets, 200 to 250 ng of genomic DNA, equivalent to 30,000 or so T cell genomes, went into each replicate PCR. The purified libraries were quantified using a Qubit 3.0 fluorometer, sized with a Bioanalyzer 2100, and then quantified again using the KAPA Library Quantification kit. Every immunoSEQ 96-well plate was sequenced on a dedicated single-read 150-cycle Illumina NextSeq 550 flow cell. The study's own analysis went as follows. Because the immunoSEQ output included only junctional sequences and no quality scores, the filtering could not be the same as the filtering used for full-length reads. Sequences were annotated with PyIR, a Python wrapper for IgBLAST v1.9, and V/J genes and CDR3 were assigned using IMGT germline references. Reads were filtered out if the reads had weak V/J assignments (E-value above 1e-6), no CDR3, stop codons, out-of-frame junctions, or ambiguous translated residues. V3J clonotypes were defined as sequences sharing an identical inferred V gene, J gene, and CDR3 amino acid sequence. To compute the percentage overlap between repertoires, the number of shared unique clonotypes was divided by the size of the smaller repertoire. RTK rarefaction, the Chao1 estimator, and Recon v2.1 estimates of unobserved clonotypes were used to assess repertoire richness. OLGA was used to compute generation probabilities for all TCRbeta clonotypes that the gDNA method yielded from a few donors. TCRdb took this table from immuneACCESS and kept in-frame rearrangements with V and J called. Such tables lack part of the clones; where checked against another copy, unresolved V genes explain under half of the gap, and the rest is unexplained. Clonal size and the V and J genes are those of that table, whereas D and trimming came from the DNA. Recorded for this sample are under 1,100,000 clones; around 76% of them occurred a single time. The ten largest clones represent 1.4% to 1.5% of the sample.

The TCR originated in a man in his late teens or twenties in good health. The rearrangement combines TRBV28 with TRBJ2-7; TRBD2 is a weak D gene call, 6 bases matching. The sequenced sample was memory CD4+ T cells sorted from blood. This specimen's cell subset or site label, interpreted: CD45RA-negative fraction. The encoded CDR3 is CASSPGTRDYEQYF. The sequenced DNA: TGTGCCAGCAGTCCCGGGACGCGGGACTACGAGCAGTACTTC. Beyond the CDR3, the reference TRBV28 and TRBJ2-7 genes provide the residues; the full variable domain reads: DVKVTQSSRYLVKRTGEKVFLECVQDMDHENMFWYRQDPGLGLRLIYFSYDVKMKEKGDIPEGYSVSREKKERFSLILESASTNQTSMYLCASSPGTRDYEQYFGPGTRLTVT.